The 21 T cell receptor beta chains presented below share a single source sample, sequenced in a study of T cell changes during pregnancy in multiple sclerosis. Sequencing was performed with immunoSEQ multiplex PCR; in TCRdb, only in-frame clones are kept and a portion is missing. The sample carries under 50,000 clones, 85% to 95% recorded once. This specimen consisted of CD8+ T cells from peripheral blood mononuclear cells, obtained in the first trimester of pregnancy. The receptors stem from a female donor with multiple sclerosis, enrolled in a pregnancy study.

The chain carries TRBV27 and TRBJ1-4, with D possibly being TRBD1 (5 bases). Trimming stripped 6 bases from V and 7 bases from J, with 15 bases between. The germline V gene encodes CDR1 MNHEY and CDR2 SMNVEV (reference sequence). The CDR3 has 14 residues. The CDR3 region has the DNA TGTGCCAGCAGCTCGGGGGGTTTCGGTGAAAAACTGTTTTTT. Its protein product is CASSSGGFGEKLFF. Supplemented by reference TRBV27 and TRBJ1-4, the full variable domain reads EAQVTQNPRYLITVTGKKLTVTCSQNMNHEYMSWYRQDPGLGLRQIYYSMNVEVTDKGDVPEGYKVSRKEKRNFPLILESPSPNQTSLYFCASSSGGFGEKLFFGSGTQLSVL.

This clone was picked up many times. This chain links TRBV7-9 with TRBJ1-1; D is ambiguous. The CDR3 runs 14 residues. Deletions cut 3 bases from V and 8 bases from J, with 16 bases between. Germline assignment: CDR1 SEHNR and CDR2 FQNEAQ (reference sequence). This CDR3 is CASSFPLSAEEAFF. The CDR3 DNA follows: TGTGCCAGCAGCTTTCCCCTGTCAGCGGAGGAAGCTTTCTTT.

The rearrangement joins TRBV19 to TRBJ1-1; the D is unclear. The germline CDR1 and CDR2 sequences are LNHDA and SQIVND (reference sequence). The germline V and J ends were trimmed by 7 bases and 2 bases, with 14 bases remaining between them. The CDR3 covers 14 residues. The CDR3: CASTVATGNTEAFF. The CDR3 nucleotides read TGTGCCAGTACGGTCGCCACGGGAAACACTGAAGCTTTCTTT.

This chain uses TRBV6-5 with TRBJ1-2; 10 bases are shared with TRBD1. Germline V gene sequence: CDR1 MNHEY, CDR2 SVGAGI. V lost 0 bases to trimming and J lost 6 bases; unmatched junction nucleotides: 7. The CDR3 runs 16 residues. CDR3 nucleotides: TGTGCCAGCAGTTACTCACCAAGTGGGACAGGGGATGGCTACACCTTC. This sequence encodes CASSYSPSGTGDGYTF.

The J gene is TRBJ2-1, the V gene TRBV4-1; a possible D gene is TRBD1 (6 bases). CDR3 size: 15 residues. Looked up from germline, CDR1 is MGHRA and CDR2 is YSYEKL. Trimming shortened V by 4 bases and J by 9 bases, and 19 bases separated the two germline ends. This chain's CDR3 is CASSLAQGSWVEQFF. CDR3 in DNA: TGCGCCAGCAGCCTCGCTCAGGGGAGCTGGGTTGAGCAGTTCTTC.

This clone was seen just once. The chain combines TRBV20-1 with TRBJ2-1; TRBD1 is a possible D gene (6 bases). With 6 bases removed from V and 7 bases from J, the gap between germline ends came to 10 bases. CDR3 length: 11 amino acids. Germline V gives CDR1 DFQATT, CDR2 SNEGSKA (reference sequence). CDR3 nucleotides: TGCAGTGCGGGGGCCGGGAATGAGCAGTTCTTC. Protein product: CSAGAGNEQFF.

The J gene is TRBJ2-3, the V gene TRBV13, with 7 bases identical to TRBD2. Germline values: CDR1 PRHDT, CDR2 FYEKMQ (reference sequence). The CDR3 runs 16 residues. The V and J ends lost 1 base and 3 bases, in that order; junction bases with no gene match: 7. In DNA form, the CDR3 reads TGTGCCAGCAGCTTAGCATCGCTAGCGGTTACAGATACGCAGTATTTT. This translates into CASSLASLAVTDTQYF.

This clone was recorded once. This chain uses TRBV30 with TRBJ2-4; D is possibly TRBD2 (5 bases). V gave up 4 bases and J gave up 5 bases, with 12 bases separating them. CDR1 is GTSNPN and CDR2 is SVGIG in the germline V gene (reference sequence). This CDR3 comprises 13 residues. CDR3 amino acids: CAWIAIPENIQYF. DNA of the CDR3: TGTGCCTGGATAGCGATCCCTGAAAACATTCAGTACTTC.

The chain combines TRBV7-9 with TRBJ1-2; D is unclear. The CDR3 loop spans 12 amino acids. Germline loops: CDR1 SEHNR, CDR2 FQNEAQ (reference sequence). The CDR3 spells CASWVGAYGYTF. The CDR3 DNA reads TGTGCGTCCTGGGTTGGAGCCTATGGCTACACCTTC.

The rearrangement links TRBV9 to TRBJ2-5; TRBD1 matches 9 bases. Germline V gene sequence: CDR1 SGDLS, CDR2 YYNGEE. The CDR3 is made up of 15 amino acids. The V segment lost 3 bases and the J segment 3 bases; nucleotides outside the gene matches: 6. CDR3 sequence reads: CASSGGQGREETQYF. CDR3 DNA sequence: TGTGCCAGCAGCGGCGGACAGGGGCGCGAAGAGACCCAGTACTTC.

In its sample, this clone was seen once. The CDR3 bases are TGTGCCAGCAGCTTAGGACTAGCGGGGCATGAGCAGTTCTTC. This encodes CASSLGLAGHEQFF. The chain recombines TRBV11-2 with TRBJ2-1; 11 bases align to TRBD2. Per the germline V gene, CDR1 is SGHAT and CDR2 is FQNNGV. The CDR3 contains 14 residues. V dropped 1 base and J dropped 8; count of bases not matched to a gene: 1. Based on the CDR3 plus reference TRBV11-2 and TRBJ2-1, the full variable domain is EAGVAQSPRYKIIEKRQSVAFWCNPISGHATLYWYQQILGQGPKLLIQFQNNGVVDDSQLPKDRFSAERLKGVDSTLKIQPAKLEDSAVYLCASSLGLAGHEQFFGPGTRLTVL.

V gene TRBV7-8 combines with J gene TRBJ2-2, with 7 positions matching TRBD1. V lost 3 bases and J lost 9; bases outside the gene matches: 7. This CDR3 has 14 residues. Germline CDR1 reads SGHVS; CDR2 reads FQNEAQ. The CDR3 sequence: CASSLDRNPRELFF. DNA of the CDR3: TGTGCCAGCAGCTTGGACAGGAATCCCCGGGAGCTGTTTTTT.

The V call is TRBV4-1, the J call TRBJ2-7; D is perhaps TRBD1 (6 bases). Per the germline V gene, CDR1 is MGHRA and CDR2 is YSYEKL. With 1 base removed from V and 3 bases from J, the gap between germline ends came to 13 bases. The CDR3 is 15 amino acids. CDR3 in amino acids: CASSQVSGALYEQYF. The CDR3 DNA follows: TGCGCCAGCAGCCAAGTATCAGGGGCCCTCTACGAGCAGTACTTC.

V is TRBV9 and J is TRBJ2-1, with 7 bases identical to TRBD2. CDR3 size: 12 residues. Germline loops: CDR1 SGDLS, CDR2 YYNGEE. The trim removed 3 bases at V and 7 bases at J, leaving 1 base unmatched. The chain's CDR3 is CASSGGGNEQFF. The CDR3 coding sequence is TGTGCCAGCAGCGGGGGGGGTAATGAGCAGTTCTTC.

The rearrangement uses TRBV5-1 and TRBJ1-1; TRBD1 aligns across 8 bases. V lost 4 bases to trimming and J lost 6 bases; unmatched junction nucleotides: 5. CDR3 length: 13 residues. Per the germline V gene, CDR1 is SGHRS and CDR2 is YFSETQ. CDR3 DNA sequence: TGCGCCAGCAGCCCGGGGACAGGCCCTGAAGCTTTCTTT. It yields the protein CASSPGTGPEAFF.

This chain joins TRBV19 and TRBJ2-1; 7 bases are a match to TRBD2. Germline V lookup: CDR1 LNHDA, CDR2 SQIVND (reference sequence). The trim removed 7 bases at V and 7 bases at J, leaving 16 bases unmatched. The CDR3 spans 16 residues. The CDR3, as DNA: TGTGCCAGTAAGTTCGAAGCCGGGTCCGGGGGGAATGAGCAGTTCTTC. This translates into CASKFEAGSGGNEQFF.

As DNA, the CDR3 is TGCGCCAGCAGCTTGCGGGTGTCAAACTATGGCTACACCTTC. This translates into CASSLRVSNYGYTF. The rearrangement joins TRBV5-1 to TRBJ1-2; D gene unclear. V lost 1 base and J lost 2, with 9 bases in between. CDR3 length equals 14 residues. The germline gives CDR1 SGHRS, CDR2 YFSETQ.

The chain couples TRBV27 to TRBJ2-1; the D is unclear. The CDR3 loop spans 18 amino acids. CDR1 MNHEY and CDR2 SMNVEV come from the germline V gene (reference sequence). Trimming left V 0 bases short and J 2 bases short, with 17 bases between. Here the CDR3 DNA reads TGTGCCAGCAGTTTATCCCTGGCCCGACGAGGTACCTACAATGAGCAGTTCTTC. It codes for CASSLSLARRGTYNEQFF.

The rearrangement links TRBV28 to TRBJ2-7, with TRBD1 as a possible D gene (6 bases). The CDR3 is made up of 14 amino acids. In germline, CDR1 is MDHEN, CDR2 SYDVKM. The V and J ends lost 6 bases and 1 base respectively, with 13 bases between them. The CDR3 protein is CASSSDRYSYEQYF. The CDR3 coding sequence is TGTGCCAGCAGCTCCGACAGGTATTCCTACGAGCAGTACTTC. Full variable domain (outside the CDR3, taken from reference TRBV28 and TRBJ2-7): DVKVTQSSRYLVKRTGEKVFLECVQDMDHENMFWYRQDPGLGLRLIYFSYDVKMKEKGDIPEGYSVSREKKERFSLILESASTNQTSMYLCASSSDRYSYEQYFGPGTRLTVT.

This sequence joins TRBV4-1 and TRBJ2-7; D is possibly TRBD2 (5 bases). The CDR3 runs 15 residues. Germline CDR1 is MGHRA and CDR2 is YSYEKL. V lost 5 bases and J lost 6, with 20 bases in between. CDR3: CASSTFGMSVGEQYF. Written as DNA, the CDR3 is TGCGCCAGCAGCACATTCGGGATGAGTGTAGGCGAGCAGTACTTC.

V gene TRBV9 combines with J gene TRBJ2-1; TRBD2 aligns across 11 bases. The CDR3 contains 16 residues. V dropped 0 bases and J dropped 3; count of bases not matched to a gene: 2. The germline CDR1 and CDR2 sequences are SGDLS and YYNGEE. The CDR3 sequence is CASSVGLAGLYNEQFF. The CDR3 DNA reads as TGTGCCAGCAGCGTAGGACTAGCGGGACTCTACAATGAGCAGTTCTTC. Full variable domain (rest looked up from reference TRBV9 and TRBJ2-1): DSGVTQTPKHLITATGQRVTLRCSPRSGDLSVYWYQQSLDQGLQFLIQYYNGEERAKGNILERFSAQQFPDLHSELNLSSLELGDSALYFCASSVGLAGLYNEQFFGPGTRLTVL.